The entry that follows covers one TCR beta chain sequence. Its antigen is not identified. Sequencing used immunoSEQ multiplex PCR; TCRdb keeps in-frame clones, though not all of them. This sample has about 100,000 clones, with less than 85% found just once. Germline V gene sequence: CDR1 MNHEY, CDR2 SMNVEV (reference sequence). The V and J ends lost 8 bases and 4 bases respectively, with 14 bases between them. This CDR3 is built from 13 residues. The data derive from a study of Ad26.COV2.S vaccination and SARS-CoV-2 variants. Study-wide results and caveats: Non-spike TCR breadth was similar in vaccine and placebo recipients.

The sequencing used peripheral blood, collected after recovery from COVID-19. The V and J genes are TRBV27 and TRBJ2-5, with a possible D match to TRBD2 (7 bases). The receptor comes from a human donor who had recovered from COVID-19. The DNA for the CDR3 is TGTGCCAGCTCTTTCCGGGGGGCAGAGACCCAGTACTTC. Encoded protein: CASSFRGAETQYF.